The entry below gives a single T cell receptor beta chain sequence along with its context. TCRdb re-analysed the RT-PCR reads in MiXCR, keeping a single row per CDR3 protein. The table has about 680,000 distinct CDR3 sequences, over 12% seen once. Material: memory CD4+ T cells from blood. The source of this sequence is a female donor in good health, serving as a healthy control.

This CDR3 reads CAGTGGWGNQPQHF. CDR3 bases: TGTGCCGGCACAGGGGGCTGGGGCAATCAGCCCCAGCATTTT. J is TRBJ1-5 and V is TRBV7-8; 9 positions agree with TRBD1. The V segment lost 11 bases and the J segment 2 bases; nucleotides outside the gene matches: 7. The germline V gene encodes CDR1 SGHVS and CDR2 FQNEAQ. This CDR3 spans 14 amino acids.